The rows below give T cell receptor beta chains drawn from one sample of a study of beta chain features in type 1 diabetes. Libraries were prepared by immunoSEQ multiplex PCR; TCRdb keeps only in-frame clonotypes and omits some of them. The sample records fewer than 250,000 clones, around 10% being singletons. The sample consisted of naive CD4+ T cells from blood. All receptors come from a woman under 30 in good health. Both conserved end residues are trimmed from each CDR3. The order of the fields is J gene, CDR3 length, V gene, CDR3 protein.

j_call: TRBJ2-5; cdr3_length: 12; v_call: TRBV6-1; cdr3_aa: ASTRRGGAETQY
j_call: TRBJ1-1; cdr3_length: 12; v_call: TRBV6-1; cdr3_aa: ASSIDRSSTEAF
j_call: TRBJ1-4; cdr3_length: 12; v_call: TRBV27; cdr3_aa: ASRKGQGGEKLF
j_call: TRBJ2-3; cdr3_length: 13; v_call: TRBV27; cdr3_aa: ASSTRDRGPDTQY
j_call: TRBJ2-7; cdr3_length: 11; v_call: TRBV27; cdr3_aa: ASRTSGGAVLD
j_call: TRBJ2-5; cdr3_length: 13; v_call: TRBV25-1; cdr3_aa: ASSASGGAGETQY
j_call: TRBJ1-1; cdr3_length: 12; v_call: TRBV18; cdr3_aa: ASSPSGRETEAF
j_call: TRBJ2-2; cdr3_length: 15; v_call: TRBV11-2; cdr3_aa: ASSLRGLAGDTGELF
j_call: TRBJ2-7; cdr3_length: 13; v_call: TRBV5-1; cdr3_aa: ASSSGTSGSYEQY
j_call: TRBJ2-1; cdr3_length: 14; v_call: TRBV14; cdr3_aa: ASSQGLTGRYNEQF
j_call: TRBJ2-7; cdr3_length: 12; v_call: TRBV30; cdr3_aa: AWSVLQGRSEQY
j_call: TRBJ2-7; cdr3_length: 10; v_call: TRBV30; cdr3_aa: ALWDRAYEQY
j_call: TRBJ1-5; cdr3_length: 14; v_call: TRBV30; cdr3_aa: AWSRGGTGNNQPQH
j_call: TRBJ1-4; cdr3_length: 11; v_call: TRBV2; cdr3_aa: ASCGNGALKLF
j_call: TRBJ2-1; cdr3_length: 11; v_call: TRBV7-2; cdr3_aa: ASRLAGSNEQF